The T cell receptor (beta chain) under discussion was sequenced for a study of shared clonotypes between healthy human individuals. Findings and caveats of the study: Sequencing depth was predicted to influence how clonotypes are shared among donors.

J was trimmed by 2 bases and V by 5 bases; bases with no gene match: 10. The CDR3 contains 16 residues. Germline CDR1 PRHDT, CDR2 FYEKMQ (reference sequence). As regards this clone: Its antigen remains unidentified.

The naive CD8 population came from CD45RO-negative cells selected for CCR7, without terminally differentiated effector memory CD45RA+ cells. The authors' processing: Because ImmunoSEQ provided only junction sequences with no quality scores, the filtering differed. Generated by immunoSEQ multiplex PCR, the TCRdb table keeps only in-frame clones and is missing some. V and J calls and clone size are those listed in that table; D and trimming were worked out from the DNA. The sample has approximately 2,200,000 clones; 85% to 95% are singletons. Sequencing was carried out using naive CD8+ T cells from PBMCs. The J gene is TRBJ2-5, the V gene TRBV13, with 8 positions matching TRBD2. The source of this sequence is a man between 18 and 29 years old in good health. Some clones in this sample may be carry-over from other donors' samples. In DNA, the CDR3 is TGTGCCAGCAGCACGAGGATAGCGGGACGTCAAGAGACCCAGTACTTC. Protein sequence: CASSTRIAGRQETQYF.